These 5 T cell receptor beta chains were sequenced from one sample in a study of blood T cells in healthy people across ages. Primers used in a second PCR of roughly 7 to 12 cycles were a sample-barcoded 5' primer and a J-beta primer mix. From the 5' RACE reads, TCRdb called clonotypes with MiXCR, one entry per CDR3 protein. The sample shows approximately 1.5 million distinct CDR3 sequences, 42% of them seen only once. Specimen: blood. The receptors stem from a woman between 18 and 29 years old in good health.

The gene calls are TRBV20-1 and TRBJ2-2, with D uncertain. The V gene lost 5 bases and the J gene lost 6 bases, with 10 bases spanning the gap. The length of the CDR3 is 12 residues. CDR1 is DFQATT, CDR2 SNEGSKA, per germline (reference sequence). The CDR3, as DNA: TGCAGTGCTCCTGACCGGGCCGGGGAGCTGTTTTTT. As protein: CSAPDRAGELFF.

As regards this clonotype: At one end, the junction sequence differs from germline, possibly due to a read error. The V and J genes are TRBV28 and TRBJ2-5; no reliable D call. The germline gives CDR1 MDHEN, CDR2 SYDVKM. The CDR3 contains 14 residues. The CDR3 DNA sequence: TGTGCCAGCAGGCCCGGCGGAAACCAAGAGACCCGGTACTTC. This codes for CASRPGGNQETRYF.

As for this clonotype: Given a much more abundant clone one base away, this may be a read error. The chain joins TRBV12-3 or TRBV12-4 to TRBJ2-5; 8 bases are a match to TRBD2. This CDR3 comprises 14 residues. The CDR3 is CASCFREGPNEQYF. The CDR3 DNA follows: TGTGCCAGCTGTTTCCGGGAGGGCCCCAATGAGCAGTACTTC.

The chain joins TRBV20-1 to TRBJ2-5, with TRBD2 identical over 12 bases. The ends lost 4 bases at V and 5 bases at J; junction bases unmatched: 14. Per germline, CDR1 DFQATT and CDR2 SNEGSKA (reference sequence). The CDR3 is 17 amino acids. The CDR3 bases are TGCAGTGCTACTAGTTACAGACTAGCGGGGGTTAAGGAGACCCAGTACTTC. This sequence encodes CSATSYRLAGVKETQYF.

This clonotype was seen at least ten times. This rearrangement joins TRBV29-1 to TRBJ1-4, with D unclear. Looked up from germline, CDR1 is SQVTM and CDR2 is ANQGSEA. V shed 6 bases and J shed 7 bases, with 15 bases lying between them. The CDR3 has 13 amino acids. CDR3 amino acids: CSVHGPSGEKLFF. The CDR3 DNA follows: TGCAGCGTCCACGGCCCCAGCGGTGAAAAACTGTTTTTT.